This T cell receptor (beta chain) originates from a study of human T cells and chemical hapten exposure. General study findings and limits: Expanded TCRs were compared with controls, and the expanded TCRs formed significantly more large CDR3 similarity clusters.

In the authors' workflow: Sample TCR counts, which ranged from about 23,224 to 750,000, had a median of around 93,000. TCRdb re-called the RACE reads through MiXCR, storing one row per CDR3 protein. The V and J calls and clone size are TCRdb's, not the authors'. This sample has 360,000 or so distinct CDR3 sequences; about 6% occur once, and the top ten carry 5% to 6%. Time point specified: patch test 2, 6 weeks after DPC sensitization. Treatment reported: therapeutic diphenylcyclopropenone sensitization with weekly scalp DPC. This clonotype was detected only a few times. The antigen remains undetermined. The source is a woman aged 18-29 years with alopecia areata. Some clones in this sample may be carry-over from other donors' samples. The material was whole blood, obtained in connection with sensitization to the hapten diphenylcyclopropenone (DPC).

This CDR3 reads CASSLVGTGSYEQYF. CDR3 DNA sequence: TGTGCCAGCAGCTTGGTTGGTACAGGGTCCTACGAGCAGTACTTC. The genes are TRBV5-6 and TRBJ2-7, with D tentatively TRBD1 (6 bases). This CDR3 has 15 residues. Germline-derived CDR1 and CDR2 are SGHDT and YYEEEE. V shed 0 bases and J shed 1 base, with 11 bases lying between them.